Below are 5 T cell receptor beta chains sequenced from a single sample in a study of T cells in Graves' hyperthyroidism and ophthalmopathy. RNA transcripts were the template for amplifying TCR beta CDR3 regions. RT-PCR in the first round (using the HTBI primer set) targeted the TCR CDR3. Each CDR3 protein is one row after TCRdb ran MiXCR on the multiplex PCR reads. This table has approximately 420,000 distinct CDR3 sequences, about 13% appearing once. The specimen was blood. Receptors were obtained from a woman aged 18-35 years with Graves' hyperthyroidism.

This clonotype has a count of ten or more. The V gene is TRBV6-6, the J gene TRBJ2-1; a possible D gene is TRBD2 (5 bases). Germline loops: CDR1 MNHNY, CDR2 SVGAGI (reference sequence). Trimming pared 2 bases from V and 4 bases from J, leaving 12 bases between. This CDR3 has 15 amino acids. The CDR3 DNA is TGTGCCAGCAGTTACGTGTCTAGCCCGTACAATGAGCAGTTCTTC. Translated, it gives CASSYVSSPYNEQFF.

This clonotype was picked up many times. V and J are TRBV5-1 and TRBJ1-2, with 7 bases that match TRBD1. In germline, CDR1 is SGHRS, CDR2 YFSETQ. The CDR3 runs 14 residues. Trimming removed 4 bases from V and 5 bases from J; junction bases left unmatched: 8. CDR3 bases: TGCGCCAGCAGCAGAGGACCGGGACAGTATGGCTACACCTTC. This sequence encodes CASSRGPGQYGYTF.

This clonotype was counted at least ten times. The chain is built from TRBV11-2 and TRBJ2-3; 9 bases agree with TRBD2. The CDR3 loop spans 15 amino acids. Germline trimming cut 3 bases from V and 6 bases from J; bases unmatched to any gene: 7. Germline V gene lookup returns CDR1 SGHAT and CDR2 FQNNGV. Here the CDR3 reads CASSFRTSGYDTQYF. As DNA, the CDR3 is TGTGCCAGCAGCTTCCGTACTAGCGGGTATGATACGCAGTATTTT.

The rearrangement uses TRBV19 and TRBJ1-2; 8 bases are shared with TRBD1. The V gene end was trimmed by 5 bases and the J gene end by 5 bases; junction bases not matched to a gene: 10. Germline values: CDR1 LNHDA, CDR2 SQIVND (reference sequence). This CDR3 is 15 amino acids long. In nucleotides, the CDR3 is TGTGCCAGTAGTTCCGACAGGGGCGCTCTTTATGGCTACACCTTC. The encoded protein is CASSSDRGALYGYTF. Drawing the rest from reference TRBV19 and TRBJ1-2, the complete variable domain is DGGITQSPKYLFRKEGQNVTLSCEQNLNHDAMYWYRQDPGQGLRLIYYSQIVNDFQKGDIAEGYSVSREKKESFPLTVTSAQKNPTAFYLCASSSDRGALYGYTFGSGTRLTVV.

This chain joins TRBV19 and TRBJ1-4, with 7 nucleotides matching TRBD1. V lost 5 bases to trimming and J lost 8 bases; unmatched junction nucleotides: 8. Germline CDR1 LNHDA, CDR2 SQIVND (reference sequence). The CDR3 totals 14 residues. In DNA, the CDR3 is TGTGCCAGTAGTCCGGACAGGTCGCGCGAAAAACTGTTTTTT. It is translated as CASSPDRSREKLFF. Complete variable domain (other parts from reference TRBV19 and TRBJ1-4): DGGITQSPKYLFRKEGQNVTLSCEQNLNHDAMYWYRQDPGQGLRLIYYSQIVNDFQKGDIAEGYSVSREKKESFPLTVTSAQKNPTAFYLCASSPDRSREKLFFGSGTQLSVL.